Listed below are T cell receptor beta chains from one sample, sequenced in a study of long-term antiretroviral therapy in people with HIV. Data came from immunoSEQ multiplex PCR; TCRdb stores just in-frame clones and leaves some out. The sample consists of 15,000 to 20,000 clones, more than 70% of them appearing once. The source was unsorted PBMCs, collected 6.9 years after starting antiretroviral therapy. Source of these receptors: a man in his forties or fifties with HIV. Each CDR3 is given with its conserved first and last residue. The D gene is left open where the match is weak. A clone size is listed for some rows: how often the clone was seen (once, few, many), or a class if it is expanded.

>TRBJ2-7|-|-|TRBV7-2
CASSLTFTGAYYEQYF
TGTGCCAGCAGCTTAACCTTCACAGGTGCCTACTACGAGCAGTACTTC
>TRBJ2-1|-|-|TRBV5-6
CASSPSYSKASYSYNEQFF
TGTGCCAGCAGCCCATCTTACTCGAAAGCGAGTTACTCCTACAATGAGCAGTTCTTC
>TRBJ2-5|-|-|TRBV4-1
CASSLQETQYF
TGCGCCAGCAGCCTACAAGAGACCCAGTACTTC
>TRBJ2-1|-|-|TRBV7-2
CASSQTEYNEQFF
TGTGCCAGCAGCCAGACAGAGTACAATGAGCAGTTCTTC
>TRBJ2-1|TRBD2|-|TRBV13
CASSSRLAGEWSSYNEQFF
TGTGCCAGCAGCTCTCGACTAGCGGGAGAGTGGTCCTCCTACAATGAGCAGTTCTTC
>TRBJ2-7|TRBD1|-|TRBV14
CASSFTGDEQYF
TGTGCCAGCAGCTTCACAGGGGACGAGCAGTACTTC
>TRBJ2-7|TRBD2|-|TRBV2
CASSLAGGYEQYF
TGTGCCAGCAGTTTAGCGGGAGGCTACGAGCAGTACTTC
>TRBJ1-1|-|-|TRBV15
CATSGDLQNTEAFF
TGTGCCACCAGCGGGGACCTACAGAACACTGAAGCTTTCTTT
>TRBJ2-1|-|once|TRBV29-1
CSIRGTYNEQFF
TGCAGCATAAGAGGGACCTACAATGAGCAGTTCTTC
>TRBJ2-7|-|-|TRBV5-4
CASSQDLSRGRDEQYF
TGTGCCAGCAGCCAAGACCTTTCTAGAGGGCGGGACGAGCAGTACTTC